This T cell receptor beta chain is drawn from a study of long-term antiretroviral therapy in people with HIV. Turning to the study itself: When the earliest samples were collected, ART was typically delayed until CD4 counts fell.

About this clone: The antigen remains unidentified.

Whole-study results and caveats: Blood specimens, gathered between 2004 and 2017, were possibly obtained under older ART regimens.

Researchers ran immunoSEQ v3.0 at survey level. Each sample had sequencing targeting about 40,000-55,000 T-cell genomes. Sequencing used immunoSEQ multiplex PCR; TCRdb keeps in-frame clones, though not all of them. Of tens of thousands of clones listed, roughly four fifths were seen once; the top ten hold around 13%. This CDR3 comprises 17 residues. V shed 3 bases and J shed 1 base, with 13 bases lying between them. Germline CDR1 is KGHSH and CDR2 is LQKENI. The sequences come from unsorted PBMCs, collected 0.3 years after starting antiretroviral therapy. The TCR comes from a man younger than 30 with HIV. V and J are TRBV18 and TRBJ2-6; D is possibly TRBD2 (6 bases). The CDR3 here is CASSPPLGGSGANVLTF. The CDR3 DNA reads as TGTGCCAGCTCACCCCCGCTGGGGGGATCTGGGGCCAACGTCCTGACTTTC.